Listed below are T cell receptor beta chains from one sample, sequenced in a study of cytomegalovirus exposure and HLA in healthy donors. Sequenced by immunoSEQ multiplex PCR; TCRdb stores in-frame clones only, minus some. The top ten clones hold approximately 0.87% of a sample with about 160,000 clones, approximately 78% of them seen once. The sequenced sample was PBMCs. These receptors all come from a girl aged 2 to 9 in good health and CMV-seropositive. CDR3s include the opening cysteine and the closing phenylalanine or tryptophan. The D gene is left open where the match is weak. Not all rows give a size; the values are once, few, many and, for expanded clones, a class.

size,D,V,J,CDR3,DNA
-,-,TRBV30,TRBJ1-1,CATSPGMNTEAFF,TGTGCCACGAGCCCCGGTATGAACACTGAAGCTTTCTTT
-,-,TRBV2,TRBJ2-7,CASRQGAAFSYEQYF,TGTGCCAGCAGACAAGGAGCGGCCTTCTCCTACGAGCAGTACTTC
-,-,TRBV10-1,TRBJ2-2,CASSESSELNTGELFF,TGCGCCAGCAGTGAGTCTTCCGAGCTCAACACCGGGGAGCTGTTTTTT
-,-,TRBV20-1,TRBJ2-3,CSASSADTQYF,TGCAGTGCTAGTTCTGCAGATACGCAGTATTTT
-,-,TRBV6-5,TRBJ2-2,CASSWSPGAGELFF,TGTGCCAGCAGCTGGTCCCCCGGGGCCGGGGAGCTGTTTTTT
-,-,TRBV4-2,TRBJ2-7,CASSQERISSYEQYF,TGTGCCAGCAGCCAAGAACGTATCAGCTCCTACGAGCAGTACTTC
-,TRBD2,TRBV13,TRBJ2-3,CASSLEPGLARTDTQYF,TGTGCCAGCAGCTTAGAGCCGGGACTAGCCCGCACAGATACGCAGTATTTT
-,TRBD1,TRBV30,TRBJ2-5,CAWRYPIPWTGDVGTQYF,TGTGCCTGGAGGTACCCCATACCCTGGACAGGGGACGTCGGGACCCAGTACTTC
-,TRBD1,TRBV13,TRBJ1-4,CASSRTGWGSNNEKLFF,TGTGCCAGCAGTCGGACAGGTTGGGGGTCCAATAATGAAAAACTGTTTTTT
-,-,TRBV6-5,TRBJ1-5,CASSYSRNQPQHF,TGTGCCAGCAGTTACTCCAGGAATCAGCCCCAGCATTTT
-,TRBD1,TRBV7-8,TRBJ1-2,CASRRITGTEYFNYGYTF,TGTGCCAGCAGACGTATTACCGGGACAGAGTACTTTAACTATGGCTACACCTTC
once,-,TRBV13,TRBJ2-5,CASKGLGQETQYF,TGTGCCAGCAAGGGACTGGGACAAGAGACCCAGTACTTC
few,-,TRBV2,TRBJ1-2,CASMGRKGANYGYTF,TGTGCCAGCATGGGTAGGAAAGGGGCTAACTATGGCTACACCTTC
-,-,TRBV5-6,TRBJ1-1,CASSEITGEAFF,TGTGCCAGCAGCGAGATAACAGGTGAAGCTTTCTTT
-,-,TRBV28,TRBJ2-2,CASSLSNTGELFF,TGTGCCAGCAGTTTATCAAACACCGGGGAGCTGTTTTTT
-,-,TRBV5-6,TRBJ1-1,CASRRRSGVYTEAFF,TGTGCCAGCAGGAGAAGGTCAGGGGTCTACACTGAAGCTTTCTTT
-,-,TRBV30,TRBJ1-2,CAWRGGFGSNYGYTF,TGTGCCTGGAGGGGGGGTTTCGGGTCTAACTATGGCTACACCTTC
-,-,TRBV4-2,TRBJ2-2,CASSRPGSTGELFF,TGTGCCAGCAGTCGTCCGGGAAGCACCGGGGAGCTGTTTTTT
-,TRBD1,TRBV10-1,TRBJ2-6,CASSGDRSSGANVLTF,TGCGCCAGCAGTGGGGACAGGAGCTCTGGGGCCAACGTCCTGACTTTC
once,TRBD2,TRBV4-2,TRBJ2-2,CATGLAGNTGELFF,TGTGCCACCGGACTAGCGGGGAACACCGGGGAGCTGTTTTTT
-,-,TRBV7-6,TRBJ2-2,CASSQVEAGELFF,TGTGCCAGCAGTCAAGTCGAGGCCGGGGAGCTGTTTTTT
-,-,TRBV11-2,TRBJ2-1,CASSLDHWEAYNEQFF,TGTGCCAGCAGCTTAGATCATTGGGAGGCCTACAATGAGCAGTTCTTC
few,-,TRBV6-4,TRBJ2-3,CASAPTGDASDTQYF,TGTGCCAGCGCCCCGACGGGAGACGCGTCAGATACGCAGTATTTT
-,-,TRBV4-2,TRBJ2-7,CASSQDSTGLSYEQYF,TGTGCCAGCAGCCAAGACTCAACAGGGCTCTCCTACGAGCAGTACTTC
once,TRBD2,TRBV30,TRBJ2-3,CAWSVRLADTDTQYF,TGTGCCTGGAGTGTACGCCTAGCGGACACAGATACGCAGTATTTT
-,-,TRBV10-3,TRBJ1-3,CAISDLNSGNTIYF,TGTGCCATCAGTGACTTAAACTCTGGAAACACCATATATTTT
-,-,TRBV5-1,TRBJ2-5,CASRGSGRQETQYF,TGCGCCAGCAGGGGGAGCGGTCGCCAAGAGACCCAGTACTTC
-,-,TRBV27,TRBJ2-2,CASSLPPHGRGELFF,TGTGCCAGCAGTTTACCCCCCCACGGGAGAGGGGAGCTGTTTTTT
-,TRBD2,TRBV7-8,TRBJ2-1,CASSSTHWTSGRDSSYNEQFF,TGTGCCAGCAGCTCGACTCATTGGACTAGCGGGAGGGATAGCTCCTACAATGAGCAGTTCTTC
-,TRBD1,TRBV4-1,TRBJ2-1,CASSPRTGANNEQFF,TGCGCCAGCAGCCCCCGGACAGGGGCAAATAATGAGCAGTTCTTC
-,TRBD1,TRBV2,TRBJ2-3,CASSAYRGRGTDTQYF,TGTGCCAGCAGCGCTTACAGGGGGCGGGGCACAGATACGCAGTATTTT
-,TRBD1,TRBV6-5,TRBJ2-7,CASSRQGVHEQYF,TGTGCCAGCAGTCGACAGGGTGTCCACGAGCAGTACTTC
-,TRBD2,TRBV6-7,TRBJ2-5,CASSYTSGSRETQYF,TGTGCCAGCAGTTACACTAGCGGGAGTAGGGAGACCCAGTACTTC
-,-,TRBV27,TRBJ2-3,CASSLSYITDTQYF,TGTGCCAGCAGTTTATCTTATATCACAGATACGCAGTATTTT
-,TRBD1,TRBV30,TRBJ2-1,CAWSVSQGAVNEQFF,TGTGCCTGGAGTGTAAGTCAGGGGGCGGTAAATGAGCAGTTCTTC
few,-,TRBV21-1,TRBJ2-1,CANSLAGDDEQFF,TGTGCCAATTCACTAGCGGGAGACGATGAGCAGTTCTTC
-,-,TRBV2,TRBJ2-7,CASSGGSGDERYF,TGTGCCAGCAGTGGAGGGAGTGGAGACGAGCGGTACTTC
-,-,TRBV7-9,TRBJ2-7,CASSLASSYEQYF,TGTGCCAGCAGCTTAGCCAGCTCCTACGAGCAGTACTTC
-,-,TRBV6-6,TRBJ1-1,CASISTGVMNTEAFF,TGTGCCAGCATCTCAACGGGGGTTATGAACACTGAAGCTTTCTTT
-,TRBD1,TRBV27,TRBJ1-2,CASSTFYRGRLDGYTF,TGTGCCAGCAGTACCTTTTACAGGGGGCGACTAGATGGCTACACCTTC
-,-,TRBV20-1,TRBJ1-3,CSAWSGDTIYF,TGCAGTGCTTGGAGTGGAGACACCATATATTTT